The rows below give T cell receptor beta chains drawn from one sample of a study of shared clonotypes between healthy human individuals. Only in-frame clones appear in the TCRdb table, and some are missing; sequencing was by immunoSEQ multiplex PCR. Of about 650,000 clones listed, 95% are singletons. Sequences were obtained from naive CD8+ T cells sorted from blood. The source is a woman in her twenties or thirties in good health. The CDR3 runs from the conserved cysteine through the conserved F or W. The order of the fields is D gene, clone size, V gene, J gene, CDR3 DNA, CDR3 protein. D genes are given only for firm matches. Rows may omit the clone size; those that give it use once, few, many or a size class.

d_call: -; clone_size: -; v_call: TRBV27; j_call: TRBJ1-5; cdr3_nt: TGTGCCAGCAGCCCGGGGGGAGGCGGCCCTCTGGAGCCCCAGCATTTT; cdr3_aa: CASSPGGGGPLEPQHF
d_call: -; clone_size: -; v_call: TRBV6-1; j_call: TRBJ1-1; cdr3_nt: TGTGCCAGCATCACAGGGTTGGGAACTGAAGCTTTCTTT; cdr3_aa: CASITGLGTEAFF
d_call: -; clone_size: -; v_call: TRBV28; j_call: TRBJ1-2; cdr3_nt: TGTGCCAGCAGTTTAACAGGGTCAGATTACTATGGCTACACCTTC; cdr3_aa: CASSLTGSDYYGYTF
d_call: TRBD1; clone_size: once; v_call: TRBV5-1; j_call: TRBJ2-2; cdr3_nt: TGCGCCAGCAGCATAGGACAGGTCGACACCGGGGAGCTGTTTTTT; cdr3_aa: CASSIGQVDTGELFF
d_call: -; clone_size: once; v_call: TRBV19; j_call: TRBJ2-1; cdr3_nt: TGTGCCAGTAGTATAGATCAGGGACGGACGGGTAATGAGCAGTTCTTC; cdr3_aa: CASSIDQGRTGNEQFF
d_call: -; clone_size: -; v_call: TRBV5-6; j_call: TRBJ2-5; cdr3_nt: TGTGCCAGCAGCTTGGGAGACAGCCAAGAGACCCAGTACTTC; cdr3_aa: CASSLGDSQETQYF
d_call: -; clone_size: -; v_call: TRBV5-1; j_call: TRBJ2-5; cdr3_nt: TGCGCCAGCAGCAACGGACAGGGGTATGGACTAGCGACTGAGACCCAGTACTTC; cdr3_aa: CASSNGQGYGLATETQYF
d_call: TRBD1; clone_size: -; v_call: TRBV2; j_call: TRBJ2-7; cdr3_nt: TGTGCCAGCCCGGCCGACCGCCTTGGGGCCCGGGACAGCTACGAGCAGTACTTC; cdr3_aa: CASPADRLGARDSYEQYF
d_call: -; clone_size: -; v_call: TRBV11-2; j_call: TRBJ1-2; cdr3_nt: TGTGCCAGCAGCTCCCGTTCGGAGGCCGATGGCTACACCTTC; cdr3_aa: CASSSRSEADGYTF
d_call: -; clone_size: -; v_call: TRBV14; j_call: TRBJ2-6; cdr3_nt: TGTGCCAGCAGCCAAGGGCGGTTTGGGGGAGCTGGGGCCAACGTCCTGACTTTC; cdr3_aa: CASSQGRFGGAGANVLTF